The 20 T cell receptor beta chains below all came from one sample that was sequenced in a study of blood T cell repertoires in COVID-19. Sequenced by immunoSEQ multiplex PCR; TCRdb stores in-frame clones only, minus some. This table holds fewer than 400,000 clones, around 86% found once. Sequenced sample: peripheral blood. These receptors all stem from a human donor in a cohort sampled during active COVID-19.

The chain joins TRBV23-1 to TRBJ2-7; no clear D. TRBV23-1 is annotated as an ORF whose role is uncertain. This CDR3 has 14 amino acids. The ends were cut back, 7 bases at V and 0 bases at J, with 13 bases in the middle. DNA for the CDR3: TGCGCCAGCATATGGTCCCCCAGCTCCTACGAGCAGTACTTC. It is translated as CASIWSPSSYEQYF.

This clone was found a few times. The chain is built from TRBV10-2 and TRBJ1-1; TRBD1 might be the D (6 bases). Germline V CDR1 and CDR2: WSHSY, SAAADI. The CDR3 consists of 15 residues. The V gene lost 5 bases and the J gene lost 1 base, with 14 bases spanning the gap. Here the CDR3 reads CASSSQGPWNTEAFF. In DNA form, the CDR3 reads TGCGCCAGCAGTTCCCAGGGGCCCTGGAACACTGAAGCTTTCTTT.

The rearrangement links TRBV5-1 to TRBJ2-7, with 11 bases identical to TRBD1. The CDR3 is 15 amino acids. Germline V gives CDR1 SGHRS, CDR2 YFSETQ. V was clipped by 0 bases and J by 3 bases; unmatched bases: 2. This CDR3 is CASSLEGTGGYEQYF. CDR3 in DNA: TGCGCCAGCAGCTTGGAAGGGACAGGGGGCTACGAGCAGTACTTC.

The CDR3 DNA is TGTGCCAGCAGCTTAGTAATGAACACTGAAGCTTTCTTT. Translating it yields CASSLVMNTEAFF. The V gene is TRBV7-6, the J gene TRBJ1-1; D gene ambiguous. Trimming cost V 1 base and J 0 bases, with 3 bases left between them. CDR3 length: 13 amino acids. Germline CDR1 and CDR2: SGHVS and FNYEAQ.

The V call is TRBV3-1 (or the pseudogene TRBV3-2), the J call TRBJ2-1, with TRBD2 matching over 8 bases. With V trimmed by 0 bases and J by 2 bases, 6 bases remained unmatched. The CDR3 has 17 amino acids. CDR1 and CDR2 (germline): LGHDT, YNNKEL (reference sequence). The CDR3 reads CASSQDPPAGAYNEQFF. The CDR3 DNA is TGTGCCAGCAGCCAAGACCCGCCAGCGGGAGCCTACAATGAGCAGTTCTTC.

The gene calls are TRBV5-4 and TRBJ2-5; 12 bases align to TRBD2. With 1 base clipped from V and 1 base from J, the junction kept 5 bases outside the gene matches. The CDR3 has 17 amino acids. Germline lookup yields CDR1 SGHNT and CDR2 YYREEE (reference sequence). In DNA form, the CDR3 reads TGTGCCAGCAGCTTGATAGGACTAGCGGGGTCCCAAGAGACCCAGTACTTC. Encoded protein: CASSLIGLAGSQETQYF.

The chain employs TRBV7-2 and TRBJ1-2; the match to TRBD1 covers 8 bases. After removal of 0 bases from V and 4 bases from J, the junction contained 1 base not matched to a gene. This CDR3 spans 14 amino acids. The germline CDR1 and CDR2 sequences are SGHTA and FQGNSA. The CDR3, as DNA: TGTGCCAGCAGCTTAGCAGGACAGGGCTATGGCTACACCTTC. Amino acids: CASSLAGQGYGYTF.

This chain links TRBV7-7 with TRBJ2-3; 7 nucleotides line up with TRBD1. CDR1 and CDR2 (germline): SSHAT, FNYEAQ (reference sequence). This CDR3 region has 15 residues. With 3 bases clipped from V and 1 base from J, the junction kept 4 bases outside the gene matches. The CDR3 region is CASSLTGIGTDTQYF. CDR3 coding DNA: TGTGCCAGCAGCTTGACAGGGATAGGCACAGATACGCAGTATTTT.

The V and J genes are TRBV5-4 and TRBJ2-1; 8 bases are shared with TRBD1. The trim removed 4 bases at V and 0 bases at J, leaving 6 bases unmatched. The CDR3 is made up of 16 amino acids. The germline CDR1 and CDR2 sequences are SGHNT and YYREEE (reference sequence). The CDR3 coding sequence is TGTGCCAGCAGCCCCACAGGGGGTTACTCCTACAATGAGCAGTTCTTC. The encoded protein is CASSPTGGYSYNEQFF.

V gene TRBV6-6 combines with J gene TRBJ1-6; TRBD1 matches 9 bases. Losses at the gene ends were 11 bases for V and 9 bases for J; bases not matched to a gene: 14. The CDR3 loop spans 15 amino acids. Germline V gene sequence: CDR1 MNHNY, CDR2 SVGAGI (reference sequence). The CDR3 DNA sequence: TGTGCCTCCACCCGAGACAGGGGGGGGAGTTCACCCCTCCACTTT. Encoded protein: CASTRDRGGSSPLHF.

The chain joins TRBV5-4 to TRBJ2-7; D call uncertain. V lost 0 bases to trimming and J lost 0 bases, with 4 bases between them. This CDR3 is 13 amino acids long. CDR1 SGHNT and CDR2 YYREEE come from the germline V gene (reference sequence). CDR3 DNA: TGTGCCAGCAGCTTGGCCTTCTCCTACGAGCAGTACTTC. Amino acids: CASSLAFSYEQYF.

The chain combines TRBV5-1 with TRBJ2-2; 11 positions match TRBD1. CDR3 length: 14 amino acids. The J segment lost 6 bases and the V segment lost 5 bases, leaving 3 bases of the junction unmatched. Per germline, CDR1 SGHRS and CDR2 YFSETQ. As DNA, the CDR3 is TGCGCCAGCAGGTCGGGACAGGGGGCCGGGGAGCTGTTTTTT. Residues: CASRSGQGAGELFF.

This clone appeared once. The gene calls are TRBV2 and TRBJ2-5; 7 bases align to TRBD1. CDR1 and CDR2 (germline): SNHLY, FYNNEI. This CDR3 comprises 15 residues. V trimming: 10 bases; J trimming: 5 bases; junction bases outside the gene matches: 16. DNA of the CDR3: TGTGCCACCTCCACACGGGGTCCCAGGGGGGAGACCCAGTACTTC. Protein product: CATSTRGPRGETQYF.

The V gene is TRBV18, the J gene TRBJ1-2; 7 bases match TRBD1. Unmatched junction bases numbered 8, after V lost 0 bases and J lost 7 bases. Germline V CDR1 and CDR2: KGHSH, LQKENI. This CDR3 is 15 amino acids long. The CDR3 reads CASSPPVEGAGGYTF. The CDR3 DNA sequence: TGTGCCAGCTCACCACCGGTCGAGGGGGCCGGTGGCTACACCTTC.

In its sample, this clone was seen once. The J gene is TRBJ2-4, the V gene TRBV30; D may be TRBD1 (6 bases). V was trimmed by 2 bases and J by 1 base, leaving 24 bases between them. CDR3 length: 19 amino acids. Germline assignment: CDR1 GTSNPN and CDR2 SVGIG (reference sequence). CDR3 DNA sequence: TGTGCCTGGAGTAGTTTCGAACAGGGAATTTTTCTGGCCAAAAACATTCAGTACTTC. It yields the protein CAWSSFEQGIFLAKNIQYF.

This clone has just one count. The chain is built from TRBV7-2 and TRBJ2-3; TRBD1 matches at 7 bases. The CDR3 contains 14 residues. Germline V gene data show CDR1 as SGHTA and CDR2 as FQGNSA. V shed 1 base, J shed 9 bases, and the junction held 7 bases outside the gene matches. The CDR3 DNA reads TGTGCCAGCAGCTTAGGAACACAGGGGAAGACGCAGTATTTT. Amino acid sequence: CASSLGTQGKTQYF.

This chain connects TRBV7-3 to TRBJ2-6; D not resolved. CDR3 length equals 15 residues. Between the trimmed V and J ends, which lost 6 bases and 1 base, there was a span of 10 bases. Per the germline V gene, CDR1 is SGHTA and CDR2 is FQGTGA. CDR3 loop: CASRNPGSGANVLTF. The CDR3 region has the DNA TGTGCCAGCAGGAACCCAGGATCTGGGGCCAACGTCCTGACTTTC. The whole variable domain, remainder taken from reference TRBV7-3 and TRBJ2-6, is GAGVSQTPSNKVTEKGKYVELRCDPISGHTALYWYRQSLGQGPEFLIYFQGTGAADDSGLPNDRFFAVRPEGSVSTLKIQRTERGDSAVYLCASRNPGSGANVLTFGAGSRLTVL.

This sequence joins TRBV7-9 and TRBJ1-2, with TRBD1 identical over 7 bases. V lost 4 bases to trimming and J lost 1 base; unmatched junction nucleotides: 0. Germline values: CDR1 SEHNR, CDR2 FQNEAQ (reference sequence). The CDR3 consists of 13 residues. DNA of the CDR3: TGTGCCAGCAGCTGGGACAGTAACTATGGCTACACCTTC. It codes for CASSWDSNYGYTF.

The V gene is TRBV2, the J gene TRBJ1-5, with 8 bases identical to TRBD1. The V gene end was trimmed by 5 bases and the J gene end by 9 bases; junction bases not matched to a gene: 9. The CDR3 loop spans 14 amino acids. Germline V gives CDR1 SNHLY, CDR2 FYNNEI. As DNA, the CDR3 is TGTGCCAGCAGTCGGACAGGGCGTCTAGTGCCCCAGCATTTT. Translation: CASSRTGRLVPQHF.

The J gene is TRBJ2-3, the V gene TRBV3-1 (or the pseudogene TRBV3-2); TRBD2 aligns across 11 bases. The length of the CDR3 is 16 residues. After removal of 2 bases from V and 1 base from J, the junction contained 2 bases not matched to a gene. Germline assignment: CDR1 LGHDT and CDR2 YNNKEL (reference sequence). DNA of the CDR3: TGTGCCAGCAGCCAAAGTAGCGGGGGGGGCACAGATACGCAGTATTTT. It encodes CASSQSSGGGTDTQYF.